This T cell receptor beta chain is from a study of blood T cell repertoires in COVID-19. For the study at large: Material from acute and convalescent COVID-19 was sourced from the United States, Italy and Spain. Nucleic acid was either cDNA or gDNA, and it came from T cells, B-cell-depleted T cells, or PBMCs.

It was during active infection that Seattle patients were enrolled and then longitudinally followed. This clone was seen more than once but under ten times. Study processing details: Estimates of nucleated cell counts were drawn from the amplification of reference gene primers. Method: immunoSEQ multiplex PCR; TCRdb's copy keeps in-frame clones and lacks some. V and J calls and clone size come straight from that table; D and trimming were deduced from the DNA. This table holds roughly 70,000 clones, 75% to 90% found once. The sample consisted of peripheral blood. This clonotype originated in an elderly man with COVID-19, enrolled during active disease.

CDR3 sequence reads: CAIGRGDSPLHF. The CDR3 DNA sequence: TGTGCCATCGGCAGGGGGGACTCACCCCTCCACTTT. The genes are TRBV10-3 and TRBJ1-6; the match to TRBD1 covers 7 bases. The V segment lost 8 bases and the J segment 10 bases; nucleotides outside the gene matches: 5. This CDR3 region has 12 residues. The V gene's germline CDR1 is ENHRY and CDR2 SYGVKD.